The 9 T cell receptor beta chains below come from one sample, sequenced in a study of CD8 T cells in ankylosing spondylitis. General study results and limits: What appeared characteristic of ankylosing spondylitis blood was a TCR beta motif of under 10 highly homologous variants.

No antigen is known for these receptors. MiXCR was run by TCRdb on the 5' RACE reads, yielding one entry per CDR3 protein. The top ten hold 3.5% of the sample, which has around 490,000 distinct CDR3 sequences, roughly 5.3% seen once. The sample consisted of blood, either unsorted or a sorted T cell fraction (not recorded which). The receptors derive from a male donor with ankylosing spondylitis.

This clonotype was detected ten times or more. V gene TRBV6-2 or TRBV6-3 combines with J gene TRBJ1-2; perhaps TRBD1 as D (5 bases). From germline, CDR1 is MNHEY and CDR2 SVGEGT. The CDR3 is 14 residues long. V shed 6 bases and J shed 8 bases, with 19 bases lying between them. CDR3 sequence reads: CASRDRLRAYGYTF. The CDR3 DNA sequence: TGTGCCAGCAGAGACCGCCTCAGGGCGTACGGCTACACCTTC.

This clonotype was seen ten or more times. The CDR3 loop reads CASSKTGTVYNEQFF. The CDR3 DNA is TGTGCCAGCAGCAAGACCGGGACAGTGTACAATGAGCAGTTCTTC. The chain links TRBV21-1 to TRBJ2-1; TRBD1, as called in the table, went unchecked against the DNA. TRBV21-1 is noted as a pseudogene. This CDR3 contains 15 residues.

The sample holds many counts of this clonotype. The chain has TRBV9 and TRBJ2-3; possible D gene TRBD2, 5 bases. Germline CDR1 is SGDLS and CDR2 is YYNGEE. V was trimmed by 0 bases and J by 6 bases, leaving 20 bases between them. The CDR3 consists of 17 residues. The CDR3 DNA reads TGTGCCAGCAGCGTAGGCGCCTCCGGCAGAGGGTGGGATACGCAGTATTTT. Protein sequence: CASSVGASGRGWDTQYF.

Many counts were recorded for this clonotype. The CDR3 sequence is CASSFQGPNGNTEAFF. Here the CDR3 DNA reads TGTGCCAGCAGTTTCCAGGGACCCAACGGGAATACTGAAGCTTTCTTT. This chain connects TRBV12-3 or TRBV12-4 to TRBJ1-1; a possible D gene is TRBD1 (5 bases). Trimming cost V 3 bases and J 5 bases, with 19 bases left between them. This CDR3 is 16 amino acids long.

This clonotype was detected ten times or more. The CDR3 DNA sequence: TGTGCCATCAGGACGACGGGGGTGAACACTGAAGCTTTCTTT. Amino acid sequence: CAIRTTGVNTEAFF. The V call is TRBV10-3, the J call TRBJ1-1; D may be TRBD1 (5 bases). The V gene lost 6 bases and the J gene lost 0 bases, with 11 bases spanning the gap. CDR1 is ENHRY, CDR2 SYGVKD, per germline. The CDR3 loop spans 14 amino acids.

This clonotype was counted ten times or more. The rearrangement uses TRBV28 and TRBJ2-7; 10 bases agree with TRBD1. In germline, CDR1 is MDHEN, CDR2 SYDVKM. The CDR3 loop spans 14 amino acids. The V and J ends lost 6 bases and 2 bases, in that order; junction bases with no gene match: 4. The CDR3 DNA is TGTGCCAGCAGCTCGGGACAGGGGACCTACGAGCAGTACTTC. Protein product: CASSSGQGTYEQYF.

This clonotype was seen many times. This chain connects TRBV7-9 to TRBJ1-6, with 7 positions matching TRBD1. CDR1 is SEHNR, CDR2 FQNEAQ, per germline (reference sequence). J gave up 6 bases and V 7 bases, and 12 bases lay outside the gene matches. CDR3 length: 16 amino acids. CDR3 in amino acids: CASTITTGTANSPLHF. The CDR3 DNA reads as TGTGCCAGCACCATAACGACCGGGACAGCTAATTCACCCCTCCACTTT.

This clonotype was picked up many times. This chain joins TRBV7-2 and TRBJ1-3; D might be TRBD1 (6 bases). In germline, CDR1 is SGHTA, CDR2 FQGNSA. V was pared by 5 bases and J by 1 base, with 12 bases between. CDR3 length: 15 amino acids. CDR3 sequence (DNA): TGTGCCAGCAGCCATGAGGGGGGTTCTGGAAACACCATATATTTT. Its protein product is CASSHEGGSGNTIYF.

This clonotype was found many times. The chain recombines TRBV25-1 with TRBJ2-7; TRBD1 agrees at 8 bases. CDR3 length: 12 amino acids. The germline V gene encodes CDR1 MGHDK and CDR2 SYGVNS. The V segment lost 7 bases and the J segment 3 bases; nucleotides outside the gene matches: 2. CDR3 bases: TGTGCCAGCACGGACAGGGACTACGAGCAGTACTTC. Its protein is CASTDRDYEQYF.